The present T cell receptor (beta chain) was sequenced within a study of T cells expressing NK-cell markers (TCRdb year 2020). Study-level background: In sorted CD3+CD56+NKG2C+, CD3+CD56+NKG2C- and CD3+CD56-NKG2C+ T-cell subsets from roughly 8 donors, TCR beta-chain repertoires were profiled. The study sequenced eight donors, all healthy volunteers chosen at random: three men and five women. The libraries were sequenced on Illumina HiSeq 2000/2500, MiSeq or NextSeq, producing 2 x 150 bp reads. Of the eight sequenced donors, seven were found to be HCMV-seropositive and one was found to be HCMV-seronegative. Here is what the overall study found, with its caveats: Whether the expanded NKG2C-expressing T cell clones were specific for HCMV antigens remained unclear. Those dominant clonotypes were again the most abundant among CD3+CD56-NKG2C+ cells in a few donors, at about 28.3-60.1%. In several donors, the dominant CD3+CD56+NKG2C+ clonotypes were among the top 10 CD8+ clonotypes and accounted for roughly 1.0-8% of CD8+ T cells.

The sample was run on an Illumina HiSeq 2000. The TCR beta cDNA libraries were made using 5'RACE template switching, a step that added both a universal primer site and unique molecular identifiers. cDNA synthesis was primed from the TCR beta constant segment and was followed by two successive PCR amplification steps. Per the authors' processing: MIGEC was used to demultiplex reads and group the reads by UMI, and MiTCR was used to assemble and quantify clonotypes. To remove erroneous sequences, TCR cDNA sequences were retained only when supported by two or more reads. The tcR package was used for downstream repertoire analysis, and clonotypes were matched between fractions using CDR3 nucleotide sequence together with V segment. VDJmatch was used to annotate antigen specificity against VDJdb, with one amino acid substitution allowed in CDR3. The reads were reprocessed in TCRdb, with one entry per CDR3 protein sequence and no accompanying DNA. The V and J calls were not made by the authors but by TCRdb's processing. This sample's table carries under 500,000 distinct CDR3 sequences. The ten largest make up approximately 7% of the sample.

HCMV serostatus was determined by detecting HCMV-specific IgG in serum with a commercial ELISA kit. Peripheral blood mononuclear cells were isolated from blood by Ficoll density gradient centrifugation. There are 16 amino acids in the CDR3, from cysteine to phenylalanine inclusive. No DNA is given. From a lookup of the germline V gene (reference sequence), CDR1 and CDR2 are MNHEY and SMNVEV. Worth noting for this clonotype: The target of this receptor is not known.

Source material: blood T cells: a sorted CD56 or NKG2C T cell subset, CD4+ or CD8+ T cells, or bulk PBMC T cells (not recorded which). The chain couples TRBV27 to TRBJ2-1; TCRdb names TRBD2, which stays unverified in the absence of DNA. This clonotype originated in a woman aged 18-69 years in good health. The CDR3 reads as follows: CASSFVLAGGAYEQFF.